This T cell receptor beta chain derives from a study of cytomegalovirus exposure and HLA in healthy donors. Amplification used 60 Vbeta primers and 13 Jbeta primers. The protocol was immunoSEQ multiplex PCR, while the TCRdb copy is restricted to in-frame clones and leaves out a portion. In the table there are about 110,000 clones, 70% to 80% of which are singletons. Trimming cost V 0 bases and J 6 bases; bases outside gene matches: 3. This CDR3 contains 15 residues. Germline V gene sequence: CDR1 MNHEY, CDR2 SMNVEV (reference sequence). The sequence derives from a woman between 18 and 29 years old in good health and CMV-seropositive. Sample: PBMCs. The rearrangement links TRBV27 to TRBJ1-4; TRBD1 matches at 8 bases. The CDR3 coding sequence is TGTGCCAGCAGTTTATCGAACAGGGGGGATGAAAAACTGTTTTTT. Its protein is CASSLSNRGDEKLFF.